This TCR beta chain was captured in a study of blood T cell repertoires in COVID-19. Method: immunoSEQ multiplex PCR; TCRdb's copy keeps in-frame clones and lacks some. Counted here are more than 100,000 clones, over 80% occurring once; the ten biggest clones make up 25% to 30%. V was clipped by 5 bases and J by 3 bases, with 26 bases between them. In germline, CDR1 is MNHNY, CDR2 SVGAGI (reference sequence). The CDR3 is made up of 19 amino acids. The gene calls are TRBV6-6 and TRBJ1-5; tentative D call: TRBD1 (5 bases). The sample was peripheral blood. This TCR was recovered from a woman aged 70-85 years with acute or convalescent COVID-19. CDR3 coding DNA: TGTGCCAGCAGTCATAAAGGAGGGAGCCGGGGGATTGTCAATCAGCCCCAGCATTTT. It translates to CASSHKGGSRGIVNQPQHF.